The present T cell receptor (beta chain) was sequenced within a study of T cell clonotyping in hematopoietic cell transplantation. Of note for this clone: The antigen is undetermined.

Profiling relied on immunoSEQ multiplex PCR, and the TCRdb table lists in-frame clones only, not all of them. This table holds over 35,000 clones, 88% found once. Trimming removed 7 bases at V and 4 bases at J, with 19 bases between. CDR3 length equals 15 residues. The germline V gene has CDR1 SGHTA and CDR2 FQGNSA. The study's findings and limits: Recipient TCR diversity dropped after transplant; expanded clonotypes rose from day 30 to 180. Cells were unsorted, so CD4 and CD8 contributions were not separated. Higher Inverse Simpson Index values in graft donor and pretransplant recipient predicted broader posttransplant TCR diversity. At the given depth, recipient repertoires were over 95% de novo clonotypes.

The receptor was isolated from a woman aged 40 to 50 in good health. Some clones in this sample may be carry-over from other donors' samples. The specimen sequenced was peripheral blood mononuclear cells. The chain combines TRBV7-2 with TRBJ1-2; a possible D gene is TRBD1 (6 bases). The CDR3 nucleotides read TGTGCCAGCACCCTAGCTGTTGGACAGCTCTATGGCTACACCTTC. Translation gives CASTLAVGQLYGYTF.